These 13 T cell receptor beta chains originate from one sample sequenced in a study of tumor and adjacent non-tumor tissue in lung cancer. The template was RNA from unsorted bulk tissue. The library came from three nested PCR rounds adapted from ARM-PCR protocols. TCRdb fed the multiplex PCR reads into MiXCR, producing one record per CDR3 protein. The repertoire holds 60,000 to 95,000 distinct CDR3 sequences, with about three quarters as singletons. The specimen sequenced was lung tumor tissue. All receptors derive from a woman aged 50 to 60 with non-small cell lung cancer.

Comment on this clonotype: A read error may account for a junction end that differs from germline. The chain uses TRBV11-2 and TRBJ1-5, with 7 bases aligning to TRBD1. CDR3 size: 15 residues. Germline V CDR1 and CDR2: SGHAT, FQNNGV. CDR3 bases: TGTGCCAGTAGCTCAGGCCGGGACAGTGGGCAGCCCCAGCATTTT. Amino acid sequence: CASSSGRDSGQPQHF.

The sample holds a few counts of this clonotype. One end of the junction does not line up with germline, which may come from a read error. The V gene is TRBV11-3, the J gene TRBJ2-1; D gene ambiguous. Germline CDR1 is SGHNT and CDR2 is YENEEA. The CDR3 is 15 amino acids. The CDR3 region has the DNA TGTGCCAGCAGCGTAGCCTCGGCCTACAGCAATGAGGAGTTCTTC. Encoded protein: CASSVASAYSNEEFF.

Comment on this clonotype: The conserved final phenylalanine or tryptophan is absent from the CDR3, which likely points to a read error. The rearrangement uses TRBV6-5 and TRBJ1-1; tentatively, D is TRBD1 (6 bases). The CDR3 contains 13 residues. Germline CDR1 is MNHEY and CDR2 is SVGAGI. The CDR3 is CTSRGGNSTEAFL. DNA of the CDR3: TGTACCAGCAGAGGGGGGAACAGTACCGAAGCTTTCTTA.

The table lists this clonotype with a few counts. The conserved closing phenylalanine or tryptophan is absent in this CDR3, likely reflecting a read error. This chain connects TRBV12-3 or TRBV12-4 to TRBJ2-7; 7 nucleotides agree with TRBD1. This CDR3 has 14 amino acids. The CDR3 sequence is CDSSLSGTDYEQYL. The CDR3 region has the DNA TGTGACAGCAGTTTGTCCGGGACAGACTACGAGCAGTACCTC.

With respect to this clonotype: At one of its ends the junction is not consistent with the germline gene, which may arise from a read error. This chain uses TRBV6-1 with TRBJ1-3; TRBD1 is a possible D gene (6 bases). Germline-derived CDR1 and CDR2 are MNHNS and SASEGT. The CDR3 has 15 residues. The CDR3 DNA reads TGTGCCGGCAGTGTAACAGGGTTCGCTGGAAGCACCATATATTTT. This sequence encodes CAGSVTGFAGSTIYF.

CDR3 region: CSAVRLAGSYEQYF. The CDR3 coding sequence is TGCAGTGCTGTTCGACTAGCGGGAAGCTACGAGCAGTACTTC. The chain combines TRBV20-1 with TRBJ2-7, with TRBD2 matching over 11 bases. This CDR3 has 14 amino acids. CDR1 DFQATT and CDR2 SNEGSKA come from the germline V gene (reference sequence). V shed 5 bases and J 3 bases; nucleotides not matched to a gene: 6.

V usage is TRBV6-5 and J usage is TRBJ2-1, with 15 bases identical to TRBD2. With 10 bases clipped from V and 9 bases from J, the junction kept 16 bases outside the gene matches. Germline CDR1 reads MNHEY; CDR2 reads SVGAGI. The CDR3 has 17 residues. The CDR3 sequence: CANNYSIWGLAGGEQFF. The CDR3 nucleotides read TGTGCCAACAATTACTCGATTTGGGGACTAGCGGGAGGTGAGCAGTTCTTC.

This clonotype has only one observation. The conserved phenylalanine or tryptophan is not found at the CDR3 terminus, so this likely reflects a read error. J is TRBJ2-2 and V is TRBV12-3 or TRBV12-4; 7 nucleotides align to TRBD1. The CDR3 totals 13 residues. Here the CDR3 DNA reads TGTGCGAGGAGACGACAGGGTACCAGGGAGCTGTTTCTT. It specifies CARRRQGTRELFL.

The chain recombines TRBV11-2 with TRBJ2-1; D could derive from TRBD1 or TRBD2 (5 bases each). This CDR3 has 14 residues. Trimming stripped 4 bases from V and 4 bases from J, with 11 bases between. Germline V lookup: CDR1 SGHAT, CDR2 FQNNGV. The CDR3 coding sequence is TGTGCCAGCAGCTGGGACGTACGGTACAATGAGCAGTTCTTC. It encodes CASSWDVRYNEQFF.

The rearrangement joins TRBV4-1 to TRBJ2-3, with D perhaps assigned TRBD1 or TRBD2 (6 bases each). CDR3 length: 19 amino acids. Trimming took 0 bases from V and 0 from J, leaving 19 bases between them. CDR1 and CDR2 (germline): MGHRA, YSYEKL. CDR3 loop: CASSQDEGDAEGSTDTQYF. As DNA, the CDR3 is TGCGCCAGCAGCCAAGATGAGGGGGACGCGGAGGGGAGCACAGATACGCAGTATTTT.

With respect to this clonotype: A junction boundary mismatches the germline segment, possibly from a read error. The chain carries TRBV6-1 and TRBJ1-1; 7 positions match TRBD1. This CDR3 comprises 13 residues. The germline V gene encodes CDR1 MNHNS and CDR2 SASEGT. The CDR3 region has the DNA TGTGCCAGCAGGTACAGACAGGGAACTGAAGCCTTATTT. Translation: CASRYRQGTEALF.

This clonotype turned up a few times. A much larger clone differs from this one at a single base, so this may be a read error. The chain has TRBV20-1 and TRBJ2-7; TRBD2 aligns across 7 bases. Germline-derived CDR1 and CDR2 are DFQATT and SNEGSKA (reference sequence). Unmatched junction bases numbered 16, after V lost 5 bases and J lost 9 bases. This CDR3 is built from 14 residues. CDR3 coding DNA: TGCAGTGCTCCACCCGGACTAGTAAGGGACGTGCAGTACTTC. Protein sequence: CSAPPGLVRDVQYF.

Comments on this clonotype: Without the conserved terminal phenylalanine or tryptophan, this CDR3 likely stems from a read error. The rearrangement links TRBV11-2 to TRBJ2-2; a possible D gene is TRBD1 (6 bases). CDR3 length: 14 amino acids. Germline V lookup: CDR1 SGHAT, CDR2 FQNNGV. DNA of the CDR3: TGTGACAGCAGCTTAGGTACAGGGACCGGGAAGCTGTTTATT. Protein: CDSSLGTGTGKLFI.